The sequence of this T cell receptor beta chain was determined in a study of T cells in Graves' hyperthyroidism and ophthalmopathy (dated by TCRdb to 2018 to 2020). As for the study more broadly: Peripheral blood samples were taken at initial diagnosis, before any treatment was given. A discovery cohort of fewer than 110 patients, approximately 45 with Graves' ophthalmopathy and about 58 with stable Graves' hyperthyroidism, was used to find distinguishing TCR V-J signatures. Prospective prediction of ophthalmopathy was tested in an independent validation cohort consisting of 18 to 20 hyperthyroidism patients and more than 15 patients who later progressed to ophthalmopathy. The approximately 90 discovery patients were divided at random into training and test sets in a 7:3 ratio. Thyroid tissue and blood T-cell repertoires from about six Graves' hyperthyroidism patients were also compared in the study. Following sampling, methimazole starting at 30 mg daily was given to hyperthyroidism patients, and high-dose intravenous methylprednisolone was given to ophthalmopathy patients. The paper reports TCR Vbeta CDR3 sequencing of some 140 peripheral blood samples: 40 or so ophthalmopathy, 75 to 80 hyperthyroidism and approximately 17 progressor patients.

The TCR beta CDR3 regions were amplified from RNA transcripts. For the first round of RT-PCR on the TCR CDR3, the HTBI primer set was used together with the Qiagen OneStep RT-PCR kit. The libraries were constructed in a second round of multiplex PCR and then size-selected and purified. Libraries were sequenced paired-end with 100 bp reads on an Illumina HiSeq2000. As for the authors' bioinformatics: SOAPnuke was used to process the raw data, removing reads that contained adapters or uncalled bases, had a mean Phred below 15, or lacked an exact match to the constant primer or identifier. High-quality paired reads were merged using COPE v1.2.5, and each unique nucleotide sequence was defined as a clonotype. MiTCR v1.1 was used to align the clonotypes against IMGT TRBV, TRBD and TRBJ reference segments. The analysis included only V-J combinations with a frequency above 0.0001, which together covered around 99% of the repertoires. A TCS score was defined as the ratio between F50 (clonal expansion) and ExV (chaos), using BLOSUM62-based TCRdist between CDR3 peptides within each V-J. Welch's t-statistics and random forest reduced fewer than 600 V-J features to roughly 13, which were used in a naive Bayes classifier (R e1071). The raw public reads went through TCRdb reprocessing: fastp at Q25, MiXCR clone calling, in-frame beta chains kept. For every CDR3 protein sequence, its rows merge into one entry that carries the most common genes and DNA. TCRdb, not the original authors, processed these V and J calls. This sample comprises more than 300,000 distinct CDR3 sequences, around 14% of them detected only once. Around 10% of the sample is held by the ten biggest clonotypes.

This clonotype has ten or more counts. Its antigen target is currently unknown. No base qualities exist here, and no much larger clone lies one base off it. V drops 4 bases and J drops 5 bases, leaving 12 bases in between. The CDR3 contains 13 residues, cysteine and phenylalanine counted. The read is trimmed to its CDR3 DNA, 39 bases read in frame from base 1. The germline V gene sets CDR1 to SGHTS and CDR2 to YDEGEE. Stable Graves' hyperthyroidism was defined as the absence of progression to ophthalmopathy over 18 months of follow-up. Hyperthyroidism patients were newly diagnosed, with disease duration under 2 months, and aged 18 to 65 years. Any patient with an uncontrolled infection, another autoimmune disease, pregnancy or lactation was excluded. Diagnoses were established on the basis of clinical symptoms, serum thyroxine and TRAb, thyroid ultrasound, and orbital computed tomography. PBMCs were isolated from 8 to 10 ml of fresh peripheral blood by Ficoll-Paque density gradient centrifugation. Total RNA was extracted with Trizol reagent, and quality was checked on an Agilent 2100 Bioanalyzer.

The investigation overall reported the following: A model built on a 13 V-J signature distinguished ophthalmopathy from stable hyperthyroidism, reaching 87.88% sensitivity and about 81% specificity in cross-validation and 80%/75% in testing. In validation, the model predicted progression to ophthalmopathy with over 65% sensitivity and approximately 72% specificity, a median of 6.5 months before onset. Most expanded thyroid clonotypes (frequency above 0.001) were also detected in blood, a finding suggesting that blood repertoires may reflect thyroid immune responses. No statistical method was used to fix the sample size in advance, and group allocation was not hidden from the investigators.

The TCR originated in a woman in her sixties or seventies with Graves' hyperthyroidism. Recombination connected TRBV5-8 to TRBJ2-5; the D segment cannot be called with confidence. What was sequenced was blood. The CDR3 protein sequence reads: CASSGRVGETQYF. Here is the DNA: TGTGCCAGCAGCGGCCGGGTCGGGGAGACCCAGTACTTC.